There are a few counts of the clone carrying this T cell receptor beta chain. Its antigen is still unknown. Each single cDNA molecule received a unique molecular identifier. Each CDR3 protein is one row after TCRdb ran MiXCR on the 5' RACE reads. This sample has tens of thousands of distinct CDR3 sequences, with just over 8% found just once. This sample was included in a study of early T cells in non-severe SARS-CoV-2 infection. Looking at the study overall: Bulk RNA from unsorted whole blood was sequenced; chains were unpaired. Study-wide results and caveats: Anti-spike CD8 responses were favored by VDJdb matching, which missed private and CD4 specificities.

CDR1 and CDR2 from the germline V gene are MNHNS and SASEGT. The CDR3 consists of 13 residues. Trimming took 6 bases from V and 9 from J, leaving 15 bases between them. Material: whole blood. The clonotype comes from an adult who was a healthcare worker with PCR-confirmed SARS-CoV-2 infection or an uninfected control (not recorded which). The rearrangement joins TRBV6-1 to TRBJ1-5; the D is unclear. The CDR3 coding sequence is TGTGCCAGCAGCCTCAGCCACTTCGGGCCCCAGCATTTT. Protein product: CASSLSHFGPQHF.